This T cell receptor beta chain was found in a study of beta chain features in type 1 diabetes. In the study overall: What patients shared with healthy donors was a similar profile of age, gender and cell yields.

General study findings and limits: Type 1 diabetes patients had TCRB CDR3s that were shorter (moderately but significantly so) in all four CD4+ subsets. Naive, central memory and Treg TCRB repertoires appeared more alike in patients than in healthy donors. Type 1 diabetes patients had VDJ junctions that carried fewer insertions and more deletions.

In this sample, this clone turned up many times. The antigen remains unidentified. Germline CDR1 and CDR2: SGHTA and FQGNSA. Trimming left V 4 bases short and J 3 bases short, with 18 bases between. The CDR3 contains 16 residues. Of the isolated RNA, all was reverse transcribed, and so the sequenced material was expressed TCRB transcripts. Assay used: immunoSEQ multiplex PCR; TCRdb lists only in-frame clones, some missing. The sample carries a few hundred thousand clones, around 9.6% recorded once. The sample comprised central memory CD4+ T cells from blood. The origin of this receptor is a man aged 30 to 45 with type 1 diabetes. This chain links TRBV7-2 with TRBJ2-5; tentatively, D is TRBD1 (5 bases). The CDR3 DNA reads TGTGCCAGCAGCTCGTTTATCAGGGTCCGAGAAGAGACCCAGTACTTC. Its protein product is CASSSFIRVREETQYF.